This TCR beta chain comes out of a study of blood T cell repertoires in COVID-19. Study-level background: Spain, Italy and the United States supplied samples that represented acute and convalescent COVID-19.

The CDR3 is 13 residues long. V lost 8 bases and J 8 bases, leaving 13 bases between the germline ends. The germline V gene has CDR1 MDHEN and CDR2 SYDVKM. Source study methods: It was from reference gene primer amplification that nucleated cell counts were estimated. TCRdb's table, derived via immunoSEQ multiplex PCR, lists solely in-frame clones and lacks some. V and J calls and clone size are as listed in that table; D and trimming were resolved from the DNA. Of under 150,000 clones listed, around 89% were seen once; the top ten hold approximately 4.5%. The clonotype comes from a woman aged 50 to 60 with acute or convalescent COVID-19. Sequenced material: peripheral blood. This sequence joins TRBV28 and TRBJ1-6, with D perhaps matching TRBD1 (6 bases). The CDR3 region is CASETGRDSPLHF. The CDR3 coding sequence is TGTGCCAGCGAGACAGGCAGGGATTCACCCCTCCACTTT.